The next 28 T cell receptor beta chains were all read from a single sample in a study of molecular identifiers for immune sequencing clone quantification (dated by TCRdb to between 2017 and 2018). Library preparation used PCR. The sequencer was a NextSeq 500. Clones were called with MiXCR by TCRdb after fastp trimmed the public reads at Q25, and only in-frame beta chains were retained. Rows are combined by CDR3 protein, so each entry shows the most common genes and DNA. The sample yields a few hundred thousand distinct CDR3 sequences; about a quarter were counted once. The ten most abundant clones make up 0.65% to 0.95% of the sample. The sequencing input was naive CD8+ T cells from blood, with Jurkat cell RNA spiked in. The sample's cell subset or site label, decoded: FACS-sorted CD8+CD4-CCR7+CD45RA+ naive T cells. These receptors all stem from a human donor in good health. Some libraries in this study had Jurkat cell RNA spiked in.

This sequence joins TRBV4-3 and TRBJ1-1; TRBD1 agrees at 10 bases. The CDR3 is made up of 16 amino acids. Germline values: CDR1 LGHNA, CDR2 YSLEER. The V segment lost 1 base and the J segment 6 bases; nucleotides outside the gene matches: 8. The CDR3 DNA is TGCGCCAGCAGCCAAGTAACCCTGGACAGGGGGGCTGAAGCTTTCTTT. The encoded protein is CASSQVTLDRGAEAFF.

In this sample, this clonotype turned up many times. The V gene is TRBV19, the J gene TRBJ2-1; 9 nucleotides align to TRBD2. The CDR3 spans 15 residues. The germline CDR1 and CDR2 sequences are LNHDA and SQIVND (reference sequence). V lost 1 base to trimming and J lost 8 bases; unmatched junction nucleotides: 6. DNA for the CDR3: TGTGCCAGTAGTATAGGCGGGAGGGCCGGCGATGAGCAGTTCTTC. It encodes CASSIGGRAGDEQFF.

As for this clonotype: A read error may be the cause here, since a much bigger clone is one base away. The V gene is TRBV29-1, the J gene TRBJ2-3; perhaps TRBD2 as D (6 bases). The CDR3 contains 14 residues. Germline V gives CDR1 SQVTM, CDR2 ANQGSEA. The CDR3 sequence is CGVVAGNSGDTQYF. The DNA of the CDR3 is TGCGGCGTTGTTGCGGGGAATAGTGGAGATACGCAGTATTTT.

The table lists this clonotype with a few counts. The genes are TRBV6-1 and TRBJ2-3, with D perhaps matching TRBD1 or TRBD2 (5 bases each). Trimming removed 1 base from V and 1 base from J, with 15 bases in between. Germline lookup yields CDR1 MNHNS and CDR2 SASEGT. The CDR3 extends over 17 amino acids. CDR3 nucleotides: TGTGCCAGCAGTGAAGGCGAGGGACCCCTGGGCACAGATACGCAGTATTTT. Its translation is CASSEGEGPLGTDTQYF.

Only a few counts were recorded for this clonotype. In nucleotides, the CDR3 is TGTGCCAGCCACGCGGGGGGCCTCAATACGCAGTATTTT. This sequence encodes CASHAGGLNTQYF. The J gene is TRBJ2-3, the V gene TRBV19; TRBD2 agrees at 8 bases. V was clipped by 9 bases and J by 7 bases; unmatched bases: 9. This CDR3 region has 13 residues. CDR1 is LNHDA, CDR2 SQIVND, per germline (reference sequence).

This clonotype was seen at least ten times. This sequence joins TRBV20-1 and TRBJ1-4; D is ambiguous. Trimming stripped 0 bases from V and 0 bases from J, with 8 bases between. The germline CDR1 and CDR2 sequences are DFQATT and SNEGSKA (reference sequence). This CDR3 region has 15 residues. CDR3 sequence (DNA): TGCAGTGCTAGAGATCCCGGGACAACTAATGAAAAACTGTTTTTT. Translated, it gives CSARDPGTTNEKLFF.

About this clonotype itself: This may arise from a read error, as a much more abundant clone is one base away. This chain joins TRBV29-1 and TRBJ1-2, with no clear D. Germline values: CDR1 SQVTM, CDR2 ANQGSEA. CDR3 size: 13 residues. CDR3 in amino acids: CSVEDLTAYGYAF. The CDR3, as DNA: TGCAGCGTTGAAGATCTAACAGCCTATGGCTACGCCTTC.

The rearrangement links TRBV27 to TRBJ2-1, with 13 positions matching TRBD2. V shed 6 bases, J shed 5 bases, and the junction held 4 bases outside the gene matches. Looked up from germline, CDR1 is MNHEY and CDR2 is SMNVEV (reference sequence). The CDR3 spans 15 residues. DNA for the CDR3: TGTGCCAGCAGACTGACTAGCGGGGGGCACAATGAGCAGTTCTTC. Encoded protein: CASRLTSGGHNEQFF.

In the case of this clonotype: Mismatch with germline at one junction end may stem from a read error. The rearrangement links TRBV13 to TRBJ2-7; 7 bases are a match to TRBD2. Germline CDR1 reads PRHDT; CDR2 reads FYEKMQ (reference sequence). The CDR3 sequence is 14 residues long. The CDR3 sequence is CASTLAGGDYVQYF. CDR3 in DNA: TGTGCCAGCACCCTAGCTGGGGGGGACTACGTGCAGTACTTC.

This clonotype was seen many times. The V and J genes are TRBV6-5 and TRBJ2-2; 9 bases are a match to TRBD2. In germline, CDR1 is MNHEY, CDR2 SVGAGI. V lost 8 bases and J lost 5; bases outside the gene matches: 9. CDR3 length equals 15 residues. CDR3 amino acids: CASCGAAGGTGELFF. The CDR3 nucleotides are TGTGCCAGCTGTGGGGCGGCGGGAGGGACCGGGGAGCTGTTTTTT.

As regards this clonotype: A much larger clone lies a single base off, so this may be a read error. The chain uses TRBV7-9 and TRBJ1-6; a possible D gene is TRBD1 (5 bases). Germline CDR1 and CDR2: SEHNR and FQNEAQ (reference sequence). The CDR3 consists of 12 residues. CDR3: CASSPGSSTLHF. The CDR3 DNA reads as TGTGCCAGCAGCCCAGGGAGTTCAACCCTCCACTTT.

The chain combines TRBV11-2 with TRBJ2-3; TRBD2 matches at 10 bases. The V segment lost 5 bases and the J segment 3 bases; nucleotides outside the gene matches: 8. The CDR3 extends over 16 amino acids. Germline CDR1 and CDR2: SGHAT and FQNNGV. The DNA of the CDR3 is TGTGCCAGCAGCCCCCGGGGTAGCGGGGGGACAGATACGCAGTATTTT. Translation: CASSPRGSGGTDTQYF. The variable domain in full, completed from reference TRBV11-2 and TRBJ2-3, reads EAGVAQSPRYKIIEKRQSVAFWCNPISGHATLYWYQQILGQGPKLLIQFQNNGVVDDSQLPKDRFSAERLKGVDSTLKIQPAKLEDSAVYLCASSPRGSGGTDTQYFGPGTRLTVL.

This clonotype was observed a handful of times. The J gene is TRBJ1-5, the V gene TRBV28, with a weak D call TRBD1 (5 bases). CDR1 MDHEN and CDR2 SYDVKM come from the germline V gene. Trimming left V 2 bases short and J 6 bases short, with 11 bases between. The CDR3 runs to 14 residues. CDR3 nucleotides: TGTGCCAGCAGTTTAGGTGTGGGGCGTCAGCCCCAGCATTTT. It specifies CASSLGVGRQPQHF.

The sample holds many counts of this clonotype. This sequence joins TRBV4-3 and TRBJ2-5; a weak D match, TRBD2 (6 bases). This CDR3 has 18 amino acids. V lost 0 bases and J 0 bases, leaving 17 bases between the germline ends. CDR1 is LGHNA and CDR2 is YSLEER in the germline V gene. In DNA, the CDR3 is TGCGCCAGCAGCCAAGATATCGCTAGCGAGAAGTACCAAGAGACCCAGTACTTC. The encoded protein is CASSQDIASEKYQETQYF.

Of note for this clonotype: A much larger clone sits a single nucleotide away, making a read error possible. This chain links TRBV4-3 with TRBJ1-5; D ambiguous. In germline, CDR1 is LGHNA, CDR2 YSLEER. The CDR3 totals 15 residues. The CDR3 sequence is CASSQDRAVNQPQQF. CDR3 coding DNA: TGCGCCAGCAGCCAAGACCGGGCGGTAAATCAGCCCCAGCAATTT.

This clonotype was observed many times. The chain carries TRBV5-6 and TRBJ1-5; D is possibly TRBD1 (6 bases). This CDR3 is 14 amino acids long. The V end lost 5 bases, the J end lost 3 bases, and 12 bases lay between the germline ends. From germline, CDR1 is SGHDT and CDR2 YYEEEE. The CDR3 protein is CASSKDSLNQPQHF. The DNA for the CDR3 is TGTGCCAGCAGTAAGGACAGCCTCAATCAGCCCCAGCATTTT.

Notes on this clonotype: It may be a read error: a sequence one base away is much more abundant. The chain joins TRBV4-3 to TRBJ2-5, with D tentatively TRBD1 (5 bases). This CDR3 region has 13 residues. The V end was cut by 1 base, the J end by 4 bases, with 7 bases between. Germline V gene data show CDR1 as LGHNA and CDR2 as YSLEER. The CDR3 nucleotides read TGCGCCAGCAGCCAAGGACAGCCAGAGACCCAGTACTTC. Translating gives CASSQGQPETQYF.

This clonotype was recorded at least ten times. The J gene is TRBJ1-5, the V gene TRBV28; no clear D gene. The V gene lost 2 bases and the J gene lost 6 bases, with 11 bases spanning the gap. The CDR3 sequence is 14 residues long. In germline, CDR1 is MDHEN, CDR2 SYDVKM. CDR3 nucleotide sequence: TGTGCCAGCAGTTTACGAGTGGGTAGTCAGCCCCAGCATTTT. Encoded protein: CASSLRVGSQPQHF.

With regard to this clonotype: This clone may be a read error of a much larger clone one base away. J is TRBJ1-1 and V is TRBV4-1; perhaps TRBD1 as D (5 bases). In germline, CDR1 is MGHRA, CDR2 YSYEKL. This CDR3 region has 15 residues. V was cut by 0 bases and J by 6 bases, with 14 bases left in between. CDR3 nucleotides: TGCGCCAGCAGCCAAGAGGCAGGGAGGGACGCTGAAGCTTTCTTT. Translated: CASSQEAGRDAEAFF.

This clonotype was detected a few times. CDR3 amino acids: CASSPPGTGGLGGEQYF. The DNA for the CDR3 is TGTGCCAGCAGCCCACCGGGGACAGGGGGGCTTGGAGGTGAGCAGTACTTC. The rearrangement links TRBV21-1 to TRBJ2-7; whether TRBD1, the table's D call, matches the DNA was not checked. TRBV21-1 is termed a pseudogene. The CDR3 covers 17 residues.

This clonotype was recorded at least ten times. J is TRBJ2-3 and V is TRBV15; no definite D call. Germline-derived CDR1 and CDR2 are LNHNV and YYDKDF (reference sequence). V dropped 0 bases and J dropped 0 bases, with 10 bases sitting between them. CDR3 length: 16 amino acids. CDR3: CATSRDISTSTDTQYF. The CDR3 coding sequence is TGTGCCACCAGCAGAGATATTAGCACAAGCACAGATACGCAGTATTTT.

Comments on this clonotype: A read error may explain this, as a much larger clone is one base away. The rearrangement uses TRBV7-9 and TRBJ2-3; D is unclear. The CDR3 has 13 amino acids. CDR1 and CDR2 (germline): SEHNR, FQNEAQ (reference sequence). CDR3 nucleotide sequence: TGTGTCAGCAGCTTAGGACCCACAGATACGCAGTATTTT. It encodes CVSSLGPTDTQYF.

The V call is TRBV7-9, the J call TRBJ2-2, with 8 positions matching TRBD1. This CDR3 has 16 amino acids. Germline CDR1 and CDR2: SEHNR and FQNEAQ (reference sequence). V dropped 4 bases and J dropped 1; count of bases not matched to a gene: 5. The CDR3 nucleotides read TGTGCCAGCAGCTCCGCCGGGACAGGGAACACCGGGGAGCTGTTTTTT. Its translation: CASSSAGTGNTGELFF. Supplemented by reference TRBV7-9 and TRBJ2-2, the full variable domain reads DTGVSQNPRHKITKRGQNVTFRCDPISEHNRLYWYRQTLGQGPEFLTYFQNEAQLEKSRLLSDRFSAERPKGSFSTLEIQRTEQGDSAMYLCASSSAGTGNTGELFFGEGSRLTVL.

This chain uses TRBV4-3 with TRBJ2-7; 14 bases fit TRBD2. This CDR3 is 16 amino acids long. Germline V gene lookup returns CDR1 LGHNA and CDR2 YSLEER. Trimming cost V 6 bases and J 2 bases; bases outside gene matches: 6. The CDR3 loop is CASRSGLAGVTYEQYF. The CDR3 nucleotides are TGCGCCAGCAGGTCGGGACTAGCGGGAGTCACCTACGAGCAGTACTTC.

The table lists this clonotype with many counts. The V and J genes are TRBV20-1 and TRBJ2-7, with 8 bases that match TRBD1. The CDR3 sequence is 14 residues long. Germline V gives CDR1 DFQATT, CDR2 SNEGSKA (reference sequence). The CDR3 loop reads CSPTPGTGGYEQYF. Written as DNA, the CDR3 is TGCAGCCCCACCCCCGGAACAGGGGGCTACGAGCAGTACTTC.

This clonotype was detected many times. This chain links TRBV29-1 with TRBJ1-3; no firm D call. Germline CDR1 SQVTM, CDR2 ANQGSEA. This CDR3 has 14 amino acids. V was trimmed by 0 bases and J by 4 bases, leaving 10 bases between them. The CDR3, as DNA: TGCAGCGTTGAAGAAGGCTTTGGCGGAAACACCATATATTTT. Translation gives CSVEEGFGGNTIYF.

This clonotype was seen repeatedly, ten times or more. The CDR3 spells CAITPGPNSPLHF. The CDR3 DNA sequence: TGTGCCATCACTCCAGGACCAAATTCACCCCTCCACTTT. V and J are TRBV10-3 and TRBJ1-6, with unresolved D. This CDR3 region has 13 residues. V lost 7 bases and J 7 bases, leaving 11 bases between the germline ends. Germline V gene lookup returns CDR1 ENHRY and CDR2 SYGVKD.

This clonotype was seen repeatedly, ten times or more. The chain couples TRBV24-1 to TRBJ1-1, with 8 bases identical to TRBD1. CDR1 KGHDR and CDR2 SFDVKD come from the germline V gene. The trim removed 12 bases at V and 7 bases at J, leaving 9 bases unmatched. The CDR3 runs to 12 residues. The CDR3 bases are TGTGCCGACGACAGGGGCAACGGTGAAGCTTTCTTT. Translation gives CADDRGNGEAFF.